A selection of T cell receptor beta chains follows, all from one sample in a study of shared clonotypes between healthy human individuals. The data were produced by immunoSEQ multiplex PCR, yet TCRdb's version contains in-frame clones alone and is incomplete. The sample lists about 2.2 million clones; about 94% were seen once. Sequenced material: naive CD8+ T cells from PBMCs. The receptors were sampled from a man in his late teens or twenties in good health. Some clones in this sample may be carry-over from other donors' samples. The CDR3 runs from the conserved cysteine through the conserved F or W. The D gene is left open where the match is weak. Size is omitted from some rows. Given values are once, few, many or a class for expanded clones.

>-|-|TRBJ2-7|TRBV19
CASSSSYEQYF
TGTGCCAGTAGTTCAAGTTACGAGCAGTACTTC
>-|-|TRBJ2-7|TRBV7-9
CASTPDSPYEQYF
TGTGCCAGCACCCCGGACAGTCCCTACGAGCAGTACTTC
>few|-|TRBJ1-1|TRBV10-1
CASSETGWGTEAFF
TGCGCCAGCAGCGAAACAGGGTGGGGCACTGAAGCTTTCTTT
>once|TRBD2|TRBJ2-7|TRBV5-6
CASSSGTSGRPYEQYF
TGTGCCAGCAGCTCCGGGACTAGCGGGCGCCCCTACGAGCAGTACTTC
>once|TRBD2|TRBJ2-7|TRBV7-9
CASSWSGSPGEQYF
TGTGCCAGCAGCTGGAGCGGGAGCCCCGGCGAGCAGTACTTC
>-|-|TRBJ2-3|TRBV15
CATSRPASTDTQYF
TGTGCCACCAGCAGACCAGCCAGCACAGATACGCAGTATTTT
>-|-|TRBJ2-5|TRBV11-1
CASRLRGAEETQYF
TGTGCCAGCAGGCTCCGGGGGGCAGAAGAGACCCAGTACTTC
>-|-|TRBJ2-7|TRBV2
CASGGSGDIIYEQYF
TGTGCCAGCGGGGGGTCGGGGGACATCATCTACGAGCAGTACTTC
>-|TRBD2|TRBJ2-4|TRBV9
CASAHGSSGTNIQYF
TGTGCCAGCGCTCACGGGTCTAGCGGGACCAACATTCAGTACTTC
>-|-|TRBJ2-7|TRBV10-3
CAISESPESYEQYF
TGTGCCATCAGTGAGTCGCCAGAGTCCTACGAGCAGTACTTC
>-|-|TRBJ1-1|TRBV15
CATSRGDRAPGGEAFF
TGTGCCACCAGCAGAGGCGACCGGGCCCCCGGGGGTGAAGCTTTCTTT
>-|-|TRBJ2-5|TRBV5-4
CASSLARNPETQYF
TGTGCCAGCAGCTTGGCCAGGAATCCAGAGACCCAGTACTTC
>-|-|TRBJ2-7|TRBV30
CAWSAPAPQRGGLSSYEQYF
TGTGCCTGGAGTGCCCCTGCCCCTCAGAGGGGAGGCTTAAGCTCCTACGAGCAGTACTTC
>-|TRBD2|TRBJ2-1|TRBV19
CASSLSGSSYNEQFF
TGTGCCAGTAGCCTGAGCGGGAGCTCCTACAATGAGCAGTTCTTC
>few|-|TRBJ1-1|TRBV19
CASSGRPNTEAFF
TGTGCCAGTAGTGGCAGGCCGAACACTGAAGCTTTCTTT
>-|TRBD2|TRBJ2-1|TRBV7-9
CASSLFIAGGPNTYNEQFF
TGTGCCAGCAGCTTATTTATAGCGGGAGGGCCAAACACCTACAATGAGCAGTTCTTC
>-|-|TRBJ1-5|TRBV6-1
CASSEGFVRHF
TGTGCCAGCAGTGAGGGGTTCGTTCGTCATTTT
>few|TRBD2|TRBJ2-6|TRBV5-6
CASSTAGGAGANVLTF
TGTGCCAGCAGCACAGCGGGGGGAGCTGGGGCCAACGTCCTGACTTTC
>-|-|TRBJ1-1|TRBV12-5
CASGLVTDGTEAFF
TGTGCTAGTGGTTTGGTTACCGATGGAACTGAAGCTTTCTTT
>-|TRBD2|TRBJ2-3|TRBV5-4
CASSFTGGADTQYF
TGTGCCAGCAGCTTTACGGGAGGCGCAGATACGCAGTATTTT
>-|TRBD2|TRBJ2-1|TRBV29-1
CSVTGTSTGNEQFF
TGCAGCGTTACCGGGACTAGCACGGGCAATGAGCAGTTCTTC
>once|-|TRBJ2-3|TRBV28
CASSLGGGGVTDTQYF
TGTGCCAGCAGTTTAGGCGGCGGTGGTGTCACAGATACGCAGTATTTT
>-|-|TRBJ2-7|TRBV5-1
CASSLWDSSSYEQYF
TGCGCCAGCAGCTTGTGGGACTCCAGCTCCTACGAGCAGTACTTC
>-|-|TRBJ1-3|TRBV10-3
CAISNSQQDLKDTIYF
TGTGCCATATCCAACAGCCAACAGGACCTTAAGGACACCATATATTTT
>once|-|TRBJ1-6|TRBV4-1
CASSQATGGLNSPLHF
TGCGCCAGCAGCCAAGCCACGGGAGGGTTGAATTCACCCCTCCACTTT
>-|-|TRBJ1-5|TRBV28
CASSFGLKGDQPQHF
TGTGCCAGCAGTTTTGGGTTGAAGGGGGATCAGCCCCAGCATTTT
>once|TRBD2|TRBJ2-5|TRBV28
CASSSWTSGSQETQYF
TGTGCCAGCAGTTCATGGACTAGCGGGTCCCAAGAGACCCAGTACTTC
>-|-|TRBJ1-5|TRBV6-4
CANPRATVSSNQPQHF
TGTGCCAACCCGAGAGCGACAGTTTCAAGCAATCAGCCCCAGCATTTT
>-|TRBD1|TRBJ1-2|TRBV27
CASSLLPGGATPGGYTF
TGTGCCAGCAGTTTATTACCAGGGGGCGCGACTCCGGGTGGCTACACCTTC
>-|-|TRBJ2-7|TRBV28
CASSLGDYEQYF
TGTGCCAGCAGCCTAGGGGACTACGAGCAGTACTTC
>-|-|TRBJ2-1|TRBV14
CASSHSYNEQFF
TGTGCCAGCAGCCACTCGTACAATGAGCAGTTCTTC
>-|-|TRBJ1-1|TRBV5-6
CASSFGQPNTEAFF
TGTGCCAGCAGCTTCGGCCAGCCGAACACTGAAGCTTTCTTT
>-|-|TRBJ2-2|TRBV9
CASTPRGNTGELFF
TGTGCCAGCACCCCCAGGGGAAACACCGGGGAGCTGTTTTTT
>-|TRBD1|TRBJ1-1|TRBV28
CASSPGGYTEAFF
TGTGCCAGCAGTCCAGGGGGTTACACTGAAGCTTTCTTT
>once|-|TRBJ2-3|TRBV13
CASAWGTTDTQYF
TGTGCCAGTGCGTGGGGGACCACAGATACGCAGTATTTT
>-|-|TRBJ2-6|TRBV2
CASSESWISGANVLTF
TGTGCCAGCAGTGAATCCTGGATTTCTGGGGCCAACGTCCTGACTTTC
>few|-|TRBJ2-7|TRBV9
CASSVGTASHEQYF
TGTGCCAGCAGCGTAGGTACTGCCTCCCACGAGCAGTACTTC
>-|-|TRBJ2-2|TRBV19
CASSRGRLLTGELFF
TGTGCCAGTAGTAGAGGACGGTTGCTGACCGGGGAGCTGTTTTTT
>-|-|TRBJ2-7|TRBV7-3
CASSFLKGGEQYF
TGTGCCAGCAGCTTTCTCAAGGGCGGCGAGCAGTACTTC
>-|TRBD2|TRBJ2-1|TRBV25-1
CASSLRTSDEQFF
TGTGCCAGCAGTCTACGGACTAGCGATGAGCAGTTCTTC
>-|-|TRBJ2-7|TRBV28
CASSLTYEQYF
TGTGCCAGCAGTCTAACCTACGAGCAGTACTTC
>-|-|TRBJ1-2|TRBV30
CARAPGGGYGYTF
TGTGCCCGAGCACCCGGGGGCGGCTATGGCTACACCTTC
>-|TRBD2|TRBJ2-4|TRBV9
CASSLAGGAKNIQYF
TGTGCCAGCAGCCTAGCGGGAGGAGCCAAAAACATTCAGTACTTC
>-|-|TRBJ1-1|TRBV29-1
CSVEAQGNTEAFF
TGCAGCGTTGAAGCTCAGGGGAACACTGAAGCTTTCTTT
>-|TRBD1|TRBJ1-1|TRBV27
CASADRGVHTEAFF
TGTGCCAGCGCTGACAGGGGGGTCCACACTGAAGCTTTCTTT
>-|TRBD2|TRBJ2-5|TRBV2
CASRGTSGGYKRPQYF
TGTGCCAGCAGGGGGACTAGCGGGGGGTACAAGAGACCCCAGTACTTC
>-|-|TRBJ1-4|TRBV11-2
CASSPGTDATNEKLFF
TGTGCCAGCAGCCCCGGGACGGATGCAACTAATGAAAAACTGTTTTTT
>-|-|TRBJ2-3|TRBV7-9
CASSFRLDTQYF
TGTGCCAGCAGCTTTCGGTTGGATACGCAGTATTTT
>-|-|TRBJ2-1|TRBV10-3
CAISESWREIYNEQFF
TGTGCCATCAGTGAGTCATGGCGGGAAATCTACAATGAGCAGTTCTTC
>-|-|TRBJ1-3|TRBV19
CASSLGLTIYF
TGTGCCAGTAGTTTAGGACTCACCATATATTTT
>-|-|TRBJ1-1|TRBV7-8
CASSLGLTAKNTEAFF
TGTGCCAGCAGCTTAGGGTTGACAGCGAAGAACACTGAAGCTTTCTTT
>-|TRBD2|TRBJ2-2|TRBV28
CASTQWREVGGELFF
TGTGCCAGCACCCAGTGGCGGGAGGTTGGCGGGGAGCTGTTTTTT
>-|-|TRBJ1-1|TRBV28
CASSLIGRNTEAFF
TGTGCCAGCAGTTTAATAGGTCGAAACACTGAAGCTTTCTTT